This T cell receptor (beta chain) was recovered during a study of cytomegalovirus exposure and HLA in healthy donors. Study observations and caveats: It was shown in a later analysis that HLA-associated TCR beta chains were more clonally expanded than other, equally common chains. Segments of the TCR beta V type were, in most cases, productive about 90% or about 30% of the time in an earlier analysis.

Primers included in the PCR were 60 Vbeta and 13 Jbeta primers. Generated by immunoSEQ multiplex PCR, the TCRdb table keeps only in-frame clones and is missing some. The sample has around 70,000 clones, and its top ten clones hold approximately 2.4%. On this clone itself: Its antigen is undetermined.

CDR1 and CDR2 (germline): SGHDT, YYEEEE. This CDR3 comprises 14 residues. J lost 7 bases, V lost 3 bases, and 4 bases had no gene match. The TCR was taken from a female donor in good health and CMV-seropositive. Sequencing input: PBMCs. V gene TRBV5-6 combines with J gene TRBJ1-4; 9 bases match TRBD1. The CDR3 sequence: CASSSDRGGEKLFF. CDR3 nucleotides: TGTGCCAGCAGCTCGGACAGGGGAGGTGAAAAACTGTTTTTT.